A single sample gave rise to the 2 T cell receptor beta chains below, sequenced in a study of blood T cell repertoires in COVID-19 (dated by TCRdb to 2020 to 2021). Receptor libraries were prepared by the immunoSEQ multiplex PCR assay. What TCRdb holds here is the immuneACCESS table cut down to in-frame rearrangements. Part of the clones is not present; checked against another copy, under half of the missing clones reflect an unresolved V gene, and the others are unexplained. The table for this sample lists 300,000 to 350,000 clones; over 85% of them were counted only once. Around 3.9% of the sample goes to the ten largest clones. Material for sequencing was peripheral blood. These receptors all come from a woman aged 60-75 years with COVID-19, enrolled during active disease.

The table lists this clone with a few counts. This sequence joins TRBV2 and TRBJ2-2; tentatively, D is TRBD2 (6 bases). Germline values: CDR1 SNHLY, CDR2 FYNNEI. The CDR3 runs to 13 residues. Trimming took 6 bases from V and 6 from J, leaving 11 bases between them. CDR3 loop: CASSRGKPGELFF. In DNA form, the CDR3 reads TGTGCCAGCAGCCGGGGGAAGCCCGGGGAGCTGTTTTTT.

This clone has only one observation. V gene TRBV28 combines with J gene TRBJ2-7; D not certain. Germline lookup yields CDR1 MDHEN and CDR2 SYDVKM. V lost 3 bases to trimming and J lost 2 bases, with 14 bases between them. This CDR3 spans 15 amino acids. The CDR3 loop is CASSFPIGSTYEQYF. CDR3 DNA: TGTGCCAGCAGTTTCCCAATCGGGTCTACCTACGAGCAGTACTTC.